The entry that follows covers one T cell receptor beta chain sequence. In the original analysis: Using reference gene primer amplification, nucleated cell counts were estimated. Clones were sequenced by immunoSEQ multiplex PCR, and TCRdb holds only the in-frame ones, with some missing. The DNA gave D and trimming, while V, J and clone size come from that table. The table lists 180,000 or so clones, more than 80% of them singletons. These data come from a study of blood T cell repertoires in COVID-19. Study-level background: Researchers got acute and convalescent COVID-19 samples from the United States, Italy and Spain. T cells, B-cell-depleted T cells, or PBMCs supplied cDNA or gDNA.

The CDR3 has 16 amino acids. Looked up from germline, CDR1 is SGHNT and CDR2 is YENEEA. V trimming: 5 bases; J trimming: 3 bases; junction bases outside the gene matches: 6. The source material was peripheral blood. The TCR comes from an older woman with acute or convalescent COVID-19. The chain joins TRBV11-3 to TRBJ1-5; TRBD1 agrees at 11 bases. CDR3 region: CASSLQDRGLNQPQHF. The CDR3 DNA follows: TGTGCCAGCAGCCTCCAGGACAGGGGGCTCAATCAGCCCCAGCATTTT.